The 2 T cell receptor beta chains below all came from one sample that was sequenced in a study of shared clonotypes between healthy human individuals. Here immunoSEQ multiplex PCR was the method, and the copy in TCRdb shows in-frame clones only, minus some. The sample lists approximately 980,000 clones; more than 75% were seen once. The sequenced material came from memory CD4+ T cells sorted from blood. As to subset: CD45RA-negative fraction. All receptors derive from a man between 18 and 29 years old in good health.

The V call is TRBV7-8, the J call TRBJ1-3, with D hard to call. CDR1 is SGHVS and CDR2 is FQNEAQ in the germline V gene. The germline V and J ends were trimmed by 4 bases and 0 bases, with 10 bases remaining between them. The CDR3 is made up of 15 amino acids. The chain's CDR3 is CASSSFTTSGNTIYF. The CDR3 bases are TGTGCCAGCAGCTCCTTTACGACCTCTGGAAACACCATATATTTT. The complete variable domain, with remaining parts taken from reference TRBV7-8 and TRBJ1-3, reads GAGVSQSPRYKVAKRGQDVALRCDPISGHVSLFWYQQALGQGPEFLTYFQNEAQLDKSGLPSDRFFAERPEGSVSTLKIQRTQQEDSAVYLCASSSFTTSGNTIYFGEGSWLTVV.

This rearrangement joins TRBV5-1 to TRBJ2-1; TRBD2 matches 9 bases. Germline V gene sequence: CDR1 SGHRS, CDR2 YFSETQ. This CDR3 region has 15 residues. The V and J ends lost 2 bases and 7 bases, in that order; junction bases with no gene match: 7. The CDR3 coding sequence is TGCGCCAGCAGCTTAGATAGCGGGAGTCGAAATGAGCAGTTCTTC. As protein: CASSLDSGSRNEQFF.